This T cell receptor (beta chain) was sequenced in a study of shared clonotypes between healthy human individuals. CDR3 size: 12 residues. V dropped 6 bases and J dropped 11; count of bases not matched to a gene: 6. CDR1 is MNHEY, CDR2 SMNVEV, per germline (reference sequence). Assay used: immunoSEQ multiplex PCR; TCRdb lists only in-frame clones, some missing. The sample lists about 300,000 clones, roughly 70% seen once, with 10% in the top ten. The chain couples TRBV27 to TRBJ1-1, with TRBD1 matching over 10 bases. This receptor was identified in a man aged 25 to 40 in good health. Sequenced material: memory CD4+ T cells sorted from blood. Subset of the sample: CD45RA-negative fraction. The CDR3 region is CASRTGGAAAFF. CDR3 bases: TGTGCCAGCAGGACAGGGGGCGCGGCGGCTTTCTTT.